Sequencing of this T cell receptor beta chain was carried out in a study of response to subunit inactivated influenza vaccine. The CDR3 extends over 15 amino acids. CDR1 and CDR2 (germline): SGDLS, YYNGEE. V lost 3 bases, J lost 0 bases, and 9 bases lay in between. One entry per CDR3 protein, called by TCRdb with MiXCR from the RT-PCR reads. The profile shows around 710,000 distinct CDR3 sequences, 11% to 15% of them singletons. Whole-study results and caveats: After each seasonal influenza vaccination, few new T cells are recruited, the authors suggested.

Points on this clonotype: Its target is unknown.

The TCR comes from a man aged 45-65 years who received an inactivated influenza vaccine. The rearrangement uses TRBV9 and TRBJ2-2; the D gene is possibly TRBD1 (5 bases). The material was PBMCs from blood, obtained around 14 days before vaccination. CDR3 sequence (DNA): TGTGCCAGCAGCGGAACAGGCCCGAACACCGGGGAGCTGTTTTTT. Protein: CASSGTGPNTGELFF.